What follows is one T cell receptor (beta chain) and its context. No antigen is known for it. The CDR3 totals 15 residues. Trimming cost V 1 base and J 8 bases; bases outside gene matches: 5. Germline V gene sequence: CDR1 SEHNR, CDR2 FQNEAQ (reference sequence). This entry belongs to a study of cytomegalovirus exposure and HLA in healthy donors. General study results and limits: Based on reports, TCR beta sequences accurately predicted HLA-A and HLA-B alleles for most subjects. V- and J-gene trimming of TCR beta was linked (in a later analysis) to a missense DCLRE1C variant. According to a later analysis, most TCR beta chains associated with CMV appeared HLA-restricted. In the analysis, some V segments, TRBV6-2 and TRBV6-3 included, were excluded as indistinguishable.

The PCR used 60 Vbeta and 13 Jbeta primers. Using immunoSEQ multiplex PCR, the repertoire was profiled, and TCRdb retains in-frame clones only, with some absent. Found here are nearly 200,000 clones; the top ten clones hold around 0.7%. This clonotype was sampled from a boy aged 5-17 years in good health and CMV-seronegative. This sequence joins TRBV7-9 and TRBJ2-1, with TRBD1 matching over 10 bases. Sequencing was performed on PBMCs. This CDR3 reads CASSLVTGGRDEQFF. CDR3 nucleotide sequence: TGTGCCAGCAGCTTAGTGACAGGGGGCCGGGATGAGCAGTTCTTC.